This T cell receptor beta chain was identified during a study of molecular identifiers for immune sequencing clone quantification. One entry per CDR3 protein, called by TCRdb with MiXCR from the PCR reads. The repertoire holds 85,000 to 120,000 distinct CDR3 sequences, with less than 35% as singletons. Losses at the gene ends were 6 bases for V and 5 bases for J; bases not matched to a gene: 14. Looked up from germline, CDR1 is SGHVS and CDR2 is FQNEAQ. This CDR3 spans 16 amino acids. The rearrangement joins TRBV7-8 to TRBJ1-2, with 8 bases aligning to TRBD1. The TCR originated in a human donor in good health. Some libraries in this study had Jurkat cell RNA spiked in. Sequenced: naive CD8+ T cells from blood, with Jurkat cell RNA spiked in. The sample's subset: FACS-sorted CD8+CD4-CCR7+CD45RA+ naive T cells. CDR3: CASSPGGLVRPYGYTF. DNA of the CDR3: TGTGCCAGCAGTCCAGGGGGCTTGGTCAGGCCTTATGGCTACACCTTC.